This T cell receptor (beta chain) was documented in a study of T cell changes during pregnancy in multiple sclerosis. TCRdb's copy holds only in-frame clones and misses some; the assay was immunoSEQ multiplex PCR. The sample carries tens of thousands of clones, about 94% recorded once. With 1 base removed from V and 3 bases from J, the gap between germline ends came to 12 bases. From germline, CDR1 is LNHNV and CDR2 YYDKDF (reference sequence). This CDR3 contains 15 residues. The chain has TRBV15 and TRBJ1-1; perhaps TRBD1 as D (6 bases). The sequencing used CD8+ T cells from peripheral blood mononuclear cells, collected after pregnancy. The sequence was collected from a female donor with multiple sclerosis, enrolled in a pregnancy study. This CDR3 is CATSRAREGDTEAFF. CDR3 in DNA: TGTGCCACCAGCAGAGCCCGAGAGGGGGACACTGAAGCTTTCTTT.